This T cell receptor beta chain stems from a study of T cells in Graves' hyperthyroidism and ophthalmopathy. The germline gives CDR1 LNHDA, CDR2 SQIVND (reference sequence). There are 15 residues in the CDR3. V shed 6 bases, J shed 6 bases, and the junction held 11 bases outside the gene matches. There were TCR beta CDR3 regions amplified from RNA transcripts. First-round RT-PCR with HTBI primers amplified the TCR CDR3 region. MiXCR, applied by TCRdb to the multiplex PCR reads, yields one record per CDR3 protein. The sample contains approximately 400,000 distinct CDR3 sequences, 15% to 18% of which appear only once. Lactation, pregnancy, other autoimmune disease or uncontrolled infection led to exclusion of patients.

The sequence derives from a woman younger than 30 with Graves' hyperthyroidism that later progressed to Graves' ophthalmopathy. The chain links TRBV19 to TRBJ1-5; 7 nucleotides align to TRBD1. The sample consisted of blood. CDR3 sequence (DNA): TGTGCCAGTAGACAGTCCGGGACAGCAGGTCAGCCCCAGCATTTT. This codes for CASRQSGTAGQPQHF.